The clone carrying this T cell receptor (beta chain) was seen at least ten times. Its antigen is unidentified. TCRdb re-called the RACE reads with MiXCR, one entry per CDR3 protein. The sample holds 70,000 to 85,000 distinct CDR3 sequences, 7% to 9% seen once. The data originate from a study of human T cells and chemical hapten exposure. Study as a whole: Across samples, TCR yields varied, mostly owing to small differences in pooled library volumes.

Time point in this sample: healthy volunteer bleed at 6 weeks. Unfractionated whole blood yielded total RNA. This CDR3 is built from 15 residues. Germline values: CDR1 KGHSH, CDR2 LQKENI. Trimming left V 0 bases short and J 5 bases short, with 10 bases between. Overall study findings and caveats: TCRs above 1 in 1000 frequency did not change with DPC sensitization.

This receptor was obtained from a male donor in good health. Some clones in this sample may be carry-over from other donors' samples. V is TRBV18 and J is TRBJ2-2, with D maybe TRBD2 (6 bases). Specimen: whole blood. CDR3 residues: CASSPPRAGTGELFF. CDR3 bases: TGTGCCAGCTCACCACCAAGGGCGGGAACCGGGGAGCTGTTTTTT. Supplemented by reference TRBV18 and TRBJ2-2, the full variable domain reads NAGVMQNPRHLVRRRGQEARLRCSPMKGHSHVYWYRQLPEEGLKFMVYLQKENIIDESGMPKERFSAEFPKEGPSILRIQQVVRGDSAAYFCASSPPRAGTGELFFGEGSRLTVL.